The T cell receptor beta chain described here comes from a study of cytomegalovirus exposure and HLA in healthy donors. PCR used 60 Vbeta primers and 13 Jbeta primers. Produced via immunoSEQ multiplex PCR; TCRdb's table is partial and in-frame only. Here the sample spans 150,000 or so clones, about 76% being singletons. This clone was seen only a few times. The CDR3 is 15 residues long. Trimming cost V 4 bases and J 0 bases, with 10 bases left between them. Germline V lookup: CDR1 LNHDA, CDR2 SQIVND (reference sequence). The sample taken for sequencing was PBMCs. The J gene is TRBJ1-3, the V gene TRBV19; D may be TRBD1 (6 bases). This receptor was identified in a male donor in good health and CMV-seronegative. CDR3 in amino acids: CASSRQVSSGNTIYF. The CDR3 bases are TGTGCCAGTAGTAGACAGGTTAGCTCTGGAAACACCATATATTTT.